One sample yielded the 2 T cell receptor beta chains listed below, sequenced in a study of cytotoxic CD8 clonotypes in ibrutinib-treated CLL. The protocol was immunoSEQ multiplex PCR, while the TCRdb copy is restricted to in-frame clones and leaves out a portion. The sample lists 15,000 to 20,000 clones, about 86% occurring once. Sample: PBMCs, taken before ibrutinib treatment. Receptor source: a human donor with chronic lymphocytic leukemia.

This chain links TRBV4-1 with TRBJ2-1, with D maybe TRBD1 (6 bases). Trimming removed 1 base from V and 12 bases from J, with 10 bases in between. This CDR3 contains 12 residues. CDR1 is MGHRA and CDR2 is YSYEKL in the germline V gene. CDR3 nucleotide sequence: TGCGCCAGCAGCCAAGGTACAGGGCGGCAGTTCTTC. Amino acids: CASSQGTGRQFF.

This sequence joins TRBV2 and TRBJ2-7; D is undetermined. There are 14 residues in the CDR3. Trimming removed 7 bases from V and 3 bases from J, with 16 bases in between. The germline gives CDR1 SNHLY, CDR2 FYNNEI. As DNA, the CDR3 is TGTGCCAGCAATCCCGGCGATGAGAACTACGAGCAGTACTTC. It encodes CASNPGDENYEQYF. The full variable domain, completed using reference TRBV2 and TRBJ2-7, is EPEVTQTPSHQVTQMGQEVILRCVPISNHLYFYWYRQILGQKVEFLVSFYNNEISEKSEIFDDQFSVERPDGSNFTLKIRSTKLEDSAMYFCASNPGDENYEQYFGPGTRLTVT.